This passage covers 18 T cell receptor beta chains from one sample sequenced in a study of early T cells in non-severe SARS-CoV-2 infection. TCRdb analysed the 5' RACE reads with MiXCR anew, one entry per CDR3 protein. Among about 69,000 distinct CDR3 sequences listed, about 10% were seen once. Sequencing was done on a sample of whole blood. These receptors were obtained from an adult who was a healthcare worker with PCR-confirmed SARS-CoV-2 infection or an uninfected control (not recorded which).

This clonotype was picked up a small number of times. The chain joins TRBV2 to TRBJ1-5; TRBD1 aligns across 8 bases. V lost 6 bases to trimming and J lost 4 bases; unmatched junction nucleotides: 5. From germline, CDR1 is SNHLY and CDR2 FYNNEI. This CDR3 spans 14 amino acids. CDR3 residues: CASRKDRDNQPQHF. The CDR3 DNA reads TGTGCCAGCAGAAAGGACAGGGATAATCAGCCCCAGCATTTT. Using reference TRBV2 and TRBJ1-5 for the parts outside the CDR3, the full variable domain is EPEVTQTPSHQVTQMGQEVILRCVPISNHLYFYWYRQILGQKVEFLVSFYNNEISEKSEIFDDQFSVERPDGSNFTLKIRSTKLEDSAMYFCASRKDRDNQPQHFGDGTRLSIL.

This clonotype was observed a handful of times. This chain links TRBV7-9 with TRBJ2-3, with no clear D. CDR3 length: 16 residues. Trimming removed 6 bases at V and 2 bases at J, with 18 bases between. Per the germline V gene, CDR1 is SEHNR and CDR2 is FQNEAQ (reference sequence). In DNA, the CDR3 is TGTGCCAGCAGATTGGGCGTCCGCCCGGTCACAGATACGCAGTATTTT. It translates to CASRLGVRPVTDTQYF.

This clonotype was recorded at least ten times. The J gene is TRBJ2-4, the V gene TRBV11-2; D perhaps matches TRBD1 (6 bases). V was clipped by 5 bases and J by 0 bases, with 17 bases between them. The CDR3 covers 17 residues. Looked up from germline, CDR1 is SGHAT and CDR2 is FQNNGV. CDR3 region: CASSPLRGNLAKNIQYF. The CDR3 coding sequence is TGTGCCAGCAGCCCCCTCAGGGGTAACCTAGCCAAAAACATTCAGTACTTC.

This clonotype was observed a few times. This chain connects TRBV29-1 to TRBJ2-7, with D tentatively TRBD1 (6 bases). CDR1 is SQVTM, CDR2 ANQGSEA, per germline. The V gene lost 7 bases and the J gene lost 4 bases, with 14 bases spanning the gap. This CDR3 has 12 residues. CDR3 in DNA: TGCAGCGCAATGATACAGGGATACGAGCAGTACTTC. Protein: CSAMIQGYEQYF.

The sample holds many counts of this clonotype. V is TRBV20-1 and J is TRBJ2-3; D unclear. The CDR3 length is 14 residues. The germline V gene encodes CDR1 DFQATT and CDR2 SNEGSKA (reference sequence). V shed 4 bases and J shed 7 bases, with 18 bases lying between them. CDR3 in amino acids: CSAKETRLPNTQYF. The CDR3 nucleotides read TGCAGTGCTAAAGAGACTCGTCTCCCGAATACGCAGTATTTT.

This clonotype appeared many times. The rearrangement links TRBV7-6 to TRBJ2-2; D is ambiguous. The germline V gene has CDR1 SGHVS and CDR2 FNYEAQ. Trimming left V 2 bases short and J 5 bases short, with 9 bases between. The CDR3 sequence is 14 residues long. CDR3 loop: CASSLTELTGELFF. For the CDR3, the DNA is TGTGCCAGCAGCTTAACTGAGCTTACCGGGGAGCTGTTTTTT.

The CDR3 DNA reads TGCGCCAGCAGTGAGTTCCGGGGCCTCTCCTACAATGAGCAGTTCTTC. It codes for CASSEFRGLSYNEQFF. The V call is TRBV10-2, the J call TRBJ2-1, with D perhaps assigned TRBD1 or TRBD2 (5 bases each). The CDR3 runs 16 residues. V was shortened by 1 base and J by 0 bases, with 10 bases between the two germline ends. Looked up from germline, CDR1 is WSHSY and CDR2 is SAAADI.

This clonotype occurred many times. The V gene is TRBV20-1, the J gene TRBJ2-1; unclear D gene. This CDR3 spans 11 amino acids. V lost 6 bases and J 5 bases, leaving 8 bases between the germline ends. Germline V gives CDR1 DFQATT, CDR2 SNEGSKA (reference sequence). DNA for the CDR3: TGCAGTGCAGCTAGGAACAATGAGCAGTTCTTC. Its protein is CSAARNNEQFF.

There are many counts of this clonotype. This chain links TRBV5-1 with TRBJ2-2; D perhaps matches TRBD2 (5 bases). The CDR3 runs to 15 residues. Per germline, CDR1 SGHRS and CDR2 YFSETQ. V lost 2 bases and J lost 4, with 12 bases in between. CDR3 nucleotides: TGCGCCAGCAGCTTTATCCCAGGAGGCACCGGGGAGCTGTTTTTT. This sequence encodes CASSFIPGGTGELFF.

This clonotype is labeled medium-sized. The chain has TRBV15 and TRBJ2-7; no definite D call. The CDR3 has 14 residues. Germline V gene sequence: CDR1 LNHNV, CDR2 YYDKDF (reference sequence). Trimming cost V 1 base and J 5 bases, with 12 bases left between them. The CDR3 reads CATSRVSRSNEQYF. Here the CDR3 DNA reads TGTGCCACCAGCAGAGTCTCCCGGAGCAACGAGCAGTACTTC.

This clonotype was counted many times. The V gene is TRBV19, the J gene TRBJ1-2; D perhaps matches TRBD1 (6 bases). This CDR3 region has 18 residues. V lost 9 bases and J 0 bases, leaving 26 bases between the germline ends. From germline, CDR1 is LNHDA and CDR2 SQIVND (reference sequence). Here the CDR3 reads CASIPNPGTQGANYGYTF. The CDR3 nucleotides read TGTGCCAGCATCCCCAACCCCGGGACACAAGGAGCTAACTATGGCTACACCTTC.

At least ten counts were recorded for this clonotype. The genes are TRBV5-1 and TRBJ1-1, with TRBD1 matching 8 bases. This CDR3 is built from 13 residues. Trimming cost V 4 bases and J 4 bases; bases outside gene matches: 3. The germline CDR1 and CDR2 sequences are SGHRS and YFSETQ. The CDR3 sequence is CASSATGGTEAFF. The CDR3 bases are TGCGCCAGCAGCGCCACAGGGGGCACTGAAGCTTTCTTT.

A few counts support this clonotype. The V call is TRBV2, the J call TRBJ2-2, with TRBD1 matching 12 bases. The CDR3 extends over 19 amino acids. J was trimmed by 6 bases and V by 8 bases; bases with no gene match: 19. Germline V gene sequence: CDR1 SNHLY, CDR2 FYNNEI. The CDR3 sequence is CASSGEGQGAIGFPGELFF. The CDR3 DNA is TGTGCCAGCTCGGGAGAGGGACAGGGGGCGATTGGGTTCCCCGGGGAGCTGTTTTTT.

This clonotype was observed at least ten times. This rearrangement joins TRBV19 to TRBJ2-7, with TRBD2 as a possible D gene (6 bases). The V end was cut by 4 bases, the J end by 0 bases, with 7 bases between. The CDR3 is 13 amino acids. Germline assignment: CDR1 LNHDA and CDR2 SQIVND (reference sequence). For the CDR3, the DNA is TGTGCCAGTAGTAGCGGGACCTCCTACGAGCAGTACTTC. Its protein is CASSSGTSYEQYF.

There are many counts of this clonotype. The V call is TRBV20-1, the J call TRBJ2-7; D not resolved. CDR1 is DFQATT, CDR2 SNEGSKA, per germline (reference sequence). Trimming left V 5 bases short and J 2 bases short, with 7 bases between. CDR3 length: 11 residues. As DNA, the CDR3 is TGCAGTGCTCGAACTACCTACGAGCAGTACTTC. This sequence encodes CSARTTYEQYF.

This clonotype was counted at least ten times. J is TRBJ2-1 and V is TRBV2; 14 positions agree with TRBD2. This CDR3 is 19 amino acids long. Trimming removed 6 bases from V and 0 bases from J; junction bases left unmatched: 10. Per germline, CDR1 SNHLY and CDR2 FYNNEI. The DNA for the CDR3 is TGTGCCAGCAGACTGCCGGGACTAGCGGGGGCGAGCTCCTACAATGAGCAGTTCTTC. This gives the protein CASRLPGLAGASSYNEQFF.

In its sample, this clonotype was seen many times. This chain joins TRBV6-4 and TRBJ2-1; D is ambiguous. Trimming shortened V by 6 bases and J by 10 bases, and 19 bases separated the two germline ends. The CDR3 length is 14 residues. The V gene's germline CDR1 is MRHNA and CDR2 SNTAGT. In nucleotides, the CDR3 is TGTGCCAGCAGCCCCGGGTCGAACCAACGGGAGCAGTTCTTC. Translating gives CASSPGSNQREQFF.

The chain combines TRBV6-1 with TRBJ1-2; no clear D. Trimming removed 1 base from V and 2 bases from J, with 5 bases in between. This CDR3 is 13 amino acids long. The germline V gene encodes CDR1 MNHNS and CDR2 SASEGT. CDR3 region: CASSEEGNYGYTF. The DNA of the CDR3 is TGTGCCAGCAGTGAAGAGGGAAACTATGGCTACACCTTC.